What follows are 14 T cell receptor beta chains derived from one specimen sequenced in a study of T-cell reconstitution after alpha-beta-depleted transplantation in children. The TCRbeta library incorporated unique molecular identifiers. TCRdb analysed the PCR reads with MiXCR anew, one entry per CDR3 protein. Here the sample spans around 580,000 distinct CDR3 sequences, approximately 30% being singletons. The sequenced sample was PBMCs, obtained before TCRalphabeta/CD19-depleted stem cell transplant. All receptors derive from a boy under two years old with Wiskott-Aldrich syndrome, due to receive a stem cell transplant.

This clonotype was seen only once. This chain connects TRBV11-2 to TRBJ2-1, with 9 bases aligning to TRBD2. Trimming took 2 bases from V and 8 from J; bases not matched to a gene: 13. Germline V gene sequence: CDR1 SGHAT, CDR2 FQNNGV. The CDR3 contains 17 residues. This CDR3 reads CASSLTTIAGDSDEQFF. CDR3 sequence (DNA): TGTGCCAGCAGCTTAACGACGATAGCGGGAGATAGTGATGAGCAGTTCTTC.

The table lists this clonotype with a few counts. The genes are TRBV5-1 and TRBJ1-2, with 8 bases fitting TRBD1. Germline V lookup: CDR1 SGHRS, CDR2 YFSETQ. CDR3 length: 15 amino acids. Trimming at V came to 4 bases and at J to 6 bases, leaving 11 bases not matched to a gene. CDR3 loop: CASSAGGQGQDGYTF. Written as DNA, the CDR3 is TGCGCCAGCAGCGCCGGAGGACAGGGACAAGATGGCTACACCTTC.

The J gene is TRBJ2-1, the V gene TRBV29-1; 8 bases are a match to TRBD2. From germline, CDR1 is SQVTM and CDR2 ANQGSEA. The CDR3 has 14 amino acids. Germline trimming cut 5 bases from V and 1 base from J; bases unmatched to any gene: 4. The CDR3 DNA reads as TGCAGCGTTCTGGGCGGGAGGTCCTACAATGAGCAGTTCTTC. This gives the protein CSVLGGRSYNEQFF.

V gene TRBV7-2 combines with J gene TRBJ2-1, with D hard to call. V was clipped by 5 bases and J by 4 bases, with 15 bases between them. Germline V gene data show CDR1 as SGHTA and CDR2 as FQGNSA. The CDR3 is made up of 15 amino acids. CDR3 amino acids: CASSQQVKGYNEQFF. CDR3 DNA sequence: TGTGCCAGCAGCCAACAAGTGAAGGGTTACAATGAGCAGTTCTTC.

The chain links TRBV3-1 to TRBJ2-7; D might be TRBD1 or TRBD2, each matching 6 bases. V was trimmed by 2 bases and J by 6 bases, leaving 8 bases between them. The CDR3 loop spans 12 amino acids. Per the germline V gene, CDR1 is LGHDT and CDR2 is YNNKEL (reference sequence). The CDR3 DNA sequence: TGTGCCAGCAGCCAAAAGGGGGGCGAGCAGTACTTC. Its translation is CASSQKGGEQYF.

The chain combines TRBV7-6 with TRBJ2-2; 7 bases match TRBD1. V trimming: 1 base; J trimming: 5 bases; junction bases outside the gene matches: 10. The CDR3 is made up of 17 amino acids. Per the germline V gene, CDR1 is SGHVS and CDR2 is FNYEAQ. The CDR3 is CASSLGRGQPLTGELFF. The CDR3 DNA reads TGTGCCAGCAGCTTAGGTCGGGGACAGCCTTTAACCGGGGAGCTGTTTTTT.

The chain has TRBV12-3 or TRBV12-4 and TRBJ1-5; D possibly corresponds to TRBD1 (5 bases). There are 13 residues in the CDR3. The V end lost 6 bases, the J end lost 2 bases, and 8 bases lay between the germline ends. The DNA of the CDR3 is TGTGCCAGCAGGCAACAGGGCAATCAGCCCCAGCATTTT. It is translated as CASRQQGNQPQHF.

The chain carries TRBV28 and TRBJ2-5; tentatively, D is TRBD2 (6 bases). Germline V CDR1 and CDR2: MDHEN, SYDVKM. The CDR3 has 15 amino acids. V dropped 1 base and J dropped 2 bases, with 11 bases sitting between them. CDR3 coding DNA: TGTGCCAGCAGTTTATTTCTAGCGAAGCAAGAGACCCAGTACTTC. Translating gives CASSLFLAKQETQYF. The variable domain in full, completed from reference TRBV28 and TRBJ2-5, reads DVKVTQSSRYLVKRTGEKVFLECVQDMDHENMFWYRQDPGLGLRLIYFSYDVKMKEKGDIPEGYSVSREKKERFSLILESASTNQTSMYLCASSLFLAKQETQYFGPGTRLLVL.

This clonotype turned up a few times. The chain carries TRBV30 and TRBJ2-4; TRBD1 matches at 9 bases. V was pared by 3 bases and J by 7 bases, with 10 bases of the junction left unmatched. The CDR3 is 15 amino acids. The germline V gene has CDR1 GTSNPN and CDR2 SVGIG (reference sequence). The CDR3 loop reads CAWSVPQGARNIQYF. The DNA of the CDR3 is TGTGCCTGGAGCGTACCACAGGGGGCAAGGAACATTCAGTACTTC.

This clonotype was observed once. This chain links TRBV20-1 with TRBJ1-2; D call uncertain. CDR1 and CDR2 from the germline V gene are DFQATT and SNEGSKA (reference sequence). This CDR3 contains 12 residues. Trimming removed 4 bases from V and 2 bases from J, with 8 bases in between. CDR3 DNA sequence: TGCAGTGCTAATGGCGGGAACTATGGCTACACCTTC. Its translation: CSANGGNYGYTF.

This clonotype was detected a few times. The chain combines TRBV7-2 with TRBJ2-1; D may be TRBD2 (6 bases). V was clipped by 0 bases and J by 6 bases, with 9 bases between them. The CDR3 runs 14 residues. Per germline, CDR1 SGHTA and CDR2 FQGNSA. CDR3 DNA: TGTGCCAGCAGCTTAGCCCCGGGGGTCAATGAGCAGTTCTTC. Protein sequence: CASSLAPGVNEQFF.

The rearrangement uses TRBV9 and TRBJ2-1; perhaps TRBD1 as D (7 bases). Between the trimmed V and J ends, which lost 4 bases and 9 bases, there was a span of 17 bases. Looked up from germline, CDR1 is SGDLS and CDR2 is YYNGEE. The CDR3 totals 14 residues. Here the CDR3 DNA reads TGTGCCAGCAGCCTCAGGGGGGAGGCGGCTGAGCAGTTCTTC. Its protein product is CASSLRGEAAEQFF. Supplemented by reference TRBV9 and TRBJ2-1, the full variable domain reads DSGVTQTPKHLITATGQRVTLRCSPRSGDLSVYWYQQSLDQGLQFLIQYYNGEERAKGNILERFSAQQFPDLHSELNLSSLELGDSALYFCASSLRGEAAEQFFGPGTRLTVL.

On this clonotype: Germline is not matched at one junction end, which may reflect a read error. V and J are TRBV4-1 and TRBJ2-3; D is unclear. The CDR3 contains 16 residues. Per germline, CDR1 MGHRA and CDR2 YSYEKL. CDR3 loop: CASSQDRPRSTDTQYF. The DNA of the CDR3 is TGCGCCAGCAGCCAAGATCGGCCTAGAAGCACAGATACGCAGTATTTC.

The CDR3 DNA sequence: TGTGCCAGCAGCTTAAGCATACGGGCCTTCTCTGGAAACACCATATATTTT. As protein: CASSLSIRAFSGNTIYF. The chain combines TRBV7-2 with TRBJ1-3; D is undetermined. V was trimmed by 2 bases and J by 0 bases, leaving 14 bases between them. CDR1 is SGHTA and CDR2 is FQGNSA in the germline V gene. The CDR3 has 17 amino acids.